These 21 T cell receptor beta chains originate from one sample sequenced in a study of blood T cell repertoires in COVID-19. Using immunoSEQ multiplex PCR, the repertoire was profiled, and TCRdb retains in-frame clones only, with some absent. There are about 130,000 clones in the sample; around 87% occur only once, and approximately 3.3% lies in the top ten. The sequencing input was peripheral blood. The origin of the receptors is an older woman with acute or convalescent COVID-19.

The chain joins TRBV14 to TRBJ2-7; TRBD1 might be the D (6 bases). The germline V gene encodes CDR1 SGHDN and CDR2 FVKESK. The CDR3 is made up of 15 amino acids. With 5 bases removed from V and 6 bases from J, the gap between germline ends came to 20 bases. The CDR3 nucleotides read TGTGCCAGCAGCTGGAGTCCCGAACAGGGCGGCGAGCAGTACGTC. It specifies CASSWSPEQGGEQYV.

The rearrangement links TRBV5-4 to TRBJ1-1; D not certain. The CDR3 is 13 residues long. V shed 0 bases and J shed 6 bases, with 9 bases lying between them. CDR1 is SGHNT and CDR2 is YYREEE in the germline V gene (reference sequence). The CDR3 coding sequence is TGTGCCAGCAGCTTGGGGCAGGAGGCTGAAGCTTTCTTT. Translating gives CASSLGQEAEAFF.

V usage is TRBV28 and J usage is TRBJ1-5; D ambiguous. Germline loops: CDR1 MDHEN, CDR2 SYDVKM. The CDR3 totals 16 residues. V lost 5 bases and J 4 bases, leaving 18 bases between the germline ends. CDR3 protein: CASSPLGRSQNQPQHF. In DNA, the CDR3 is TGTGCCAGCAGTCCACTGGGCAGAAGTCAGAATCAGCCCCAGCATTTT.

CDR3 protein: CASGLVGAKDEQFF. The CDR3 nucleotides are TGTGCTAGTGGTTTGGTAGGGGCTAAGGATGAGCAGTTCTTC. The J gene is TRBJ2-1, the V gene TRBV12-5; maybe TRBD1 (5 bases). The CDR3 is 14 amino acids. Trimming removed 0 bases at V and 8 bases at J, with 11 bases between. CDR1 is LGHNT, CDR2 FRNRAP, per germline.

The chain carries TRBV18 and TRBJ2-7; TRBD2 agrees at 11 bases. CDR3 length: 15 amino acids. After removal of 2 bases from V and 9 bases from J, the junction contained 9 bases not matched to a gene. CDR1 is KGHSH and CDR2 is LQKENI in the germline V gene. The CDR3 spells CASSPEGTSGAGQYF. DNA for the CDR3: TGTGCCAGCTCACCAGAAGGGACTAGCGGAGCGGGGCAGTACTTC.

CDR3 bases: TGTGCCAGCAGCTTATCCCTACTCGGCTACACCTTC. The encoded protein is CASSLSLLGYTF. This chain connects TRBV7-9 to TRBJ1-2, with D hard to call. This CDR3 has 12 residues. Germline CDR1 reads SEHNR; CDR2 reads FQNEAQ (reference sequence). Trimming removed 2 bases at V and 8 bases at J, with 9 bases between.

The J gene is TRBJ1-5, the V gene TRBV24-1, with no clear D. V lost 4 bases and J lost 4, with 10 bases in between. From germline, CDR1 is KGHDR and CDR2 SFDVKD. The CDR3 extends over 14 amino acids. The CDR3 protein is CATSDPPGNQPQHF. CDR3 DNA: TGTGCCACCAGTGACCCGCCGGGGAATCAGCCCCAGCATTTT.

The chain employs TRBV15 and TRBJ2-1; D gene ambiguous. The V end was cut by 3 bases, the J end by 7 bases, with 7 bases between. Germline V gives CDR1 LNHNV, CDR2 YYDKDF (reference sequence). The CDR3 consists of 12 residues. The CDR3 bases are TGTGCCACCAGCAGTCAGAGGAATGAGCAGTTCTTC. This codes for CATSSQRNEQFF.

The CDR3 DNA sequence: TGTGCCAGCAGCGTAGTTCCGGGAGGAAAGGAGACCCAGTACTTC. Translated: CASSVVPGGKETQYF. The chain employs TRBV9 and TRBJ2-5, with 7 bases aligning to TRBD2. From germline, CDR1 is SGDLS and CDR2 YYNGEE. The CDR3 runs 15 residues. V lost 0 bases and J lost 5; bases outside the gene matches: 7.

The chain couples TRBV19 to TRBJ1-3, with D possibly being TRBD1 (6 bases). Trimming left V 8 bases short and J 4 bases short, with 18 bases between. Germline CDR1 LNHDA, CDR2 SQIVND (reference sequence). The CDR3 has 15 residues. The CDR3 DNA is TGTGCCAGTGAGCGGGGGGCGAAGATCGGAAACACCATATATTTT. Translation gives CASERGAKIGNTIYF.

This rearrangement joins TRBV29-1 to TRBJ1-2; 7 bases are shared with TRBD1. Germline V gives CDR1 SQVTM, CDR2 ANQGSEA. J lost 8 bases, V lost 6 bases, and 21 bases had no gene match. The CDR3 is 16 residues long. In nucleotides, the CDR3 is TGCAGCGTGCCTAAGACAGGGCAAGCCGGCCGCGGGGGCTACACCTTC. This gives the protein CSVPKTGQAGRGGYTF.

This clone was picked up a small number of times. The chain recombines TRBV11-2 with TRBJ1-2; 7 nucleotides match TRBD1. V shed 5 bases, J shed 1 base, and the junction held 10 bases outside the gene matches. From germline, CDR1 is SGHAT and CDR2 FQNNGV. This CDR3 has 16 amino acids. The CDR3 DNA sequence: TGTGCCAGCAGCGCCAGACAGGGACGACTTAACTATGGCTACACCTTC. Encoded protein: CASSARQGRLNYGYTF. Full variable domain (missing parts from reference TRBV11-2 and TRBJ1-2): EAGVAQSPRYKIIEKRQSVAFWCNPISGHATLYWYQQILGQGPKLLIQFQNNGVVDDSQLPKDRFSAERLKGVDSTLKIQPAKLEDSAVYLCASSARQGRLNYGYTFGSGTRLTVV.

The chain joins TRBV11-1 to TRBJ2-2, with 7 bases that match TRBD1. There are 14 residues in the CDR3. Trimming cost V 6 bases and J 3 bases; bases outside gene matches: 4. From germline, CDR1 is SGHAT and CDR2 FQDESV (reference sequence). The CDR3 loop is CASSYTGDTGELFF. The CDR3 nucleotides are TGTGCCAGCAGTTATACAGGGGACACCGGGGAGCTGTTTTTT.

The gene calls are TRBV14 and TRBJ2-5; D is unresolved. Trimming shortened V by 1 base and J by 2 bases, and 11 bases separated the two germline ends. Germline CDR1 is SGHDN and CDR2 is FVKESK. The CDR3 is 15 amino acids. The CDR3 loop reads CASSQGKRTQETQYF. CDR3 in DNA: TGTGCCAGCAGCCAAGGGAAGCGTACTCAAGAGACCCAGTACTTC.

V gene TRBV28 combines with J gene TRBJ2-1, with D tentatively TRBD2 (6 bases). The germline CDR1 and CDR2 sequences are MDHEN and SYDVKM. V dropped 6 bases and J dropped 7 bases, with 19 bases sitting between them. The CDR3 spans 15 residues. CDR3 in amino acids: CASSPPTGVPNEQFF. CDR3 nucleotide sequence: TGTGCCAGCAGCCCCCCAACGGGAGTCCCTAATGAGCAGTTCTTC.

This clone came up a few times. The chain couples TRBV27 to TRBJ1-2; 8 bases align to TRBD1. The CDR3 has 13 residues. Unmatched junction bases numbered 7, after V lost 6 bases and J lost 7 bases. Per the germline V gene, CDR1 is MNHEY and CDR2 is SMNVEV (reference sequence). In nucleotides, the CDR3 is TGTGCCAGCAGCCGCGACAGGGGAGGTGGCTACACCTTC. The encoded protein is CASSRDRGGGYTF.

J is TRBJ2-7 and V is TRBV13; 9 bases are a match to TRBD2. V shed 5 bases, J shed 5 bases, and the junction held 7 bases outside the gene matches. Germline loops: CDR1 PRHDT, CDR2 FYEKMQ (reference sequence). This CDR3 is built from 14 residues. The CDR3 protein is CASSGDAGGNEQYF. In DNA form, the CDR3 reads TGTGCCAGCAGCGGAGACGCGGGAGGGAACGAGCAGTACTTC. Drawing the rest from reference TRBV13 and TRBJ2-7, the complete variable domain is AAGVIQSPRHLIKEKRETATLKCYPIPRHDTVYWYQQGPGQDPQFLISFYEKMQSDKGSIPDRFSAQQFSDYHSELNMSSLELGDSALYFCASSGDAGGNEQYFGPGTRLTVT.

The CDR3 DNA follows: TGTGCCAGCAGCTTGGGAAGGGGCATCACTGAAGCTTTCTTT. Protein: CASSLGRGITEAFF. The chain is built from TRBV5-6 and TRBJ1-1, with D perhaps TRBD1 (5 bases). The CDR3 sequence is 14 residues long. Looked up from germline, CDR1 is SGHDT and CDR2 is YYEEEE. V was trimmed by 0 bases and J by 4 bases, leaving 10 bases between them.

The chain employs TRBV7-8 and TRBJ2-7, with TRBD2 matching 9 bases. The CDR3 has 17 amino acids. V trimming: 0 bases; J trimming: 2 bases; junction bases outside the gene matches: 8. CDR1 is SGHVS and CDR2 is FQNEAQ in the germline V gene. CDR3 bases: TGTGCCAGCAGCTTAGCCTTGACTCGGACTAGCGCCTACGAGCAGTACTTC. Protein sequence: CASSLALTRTSAYEQYF.

This chain connects TRBV28 to TRBJ1-5; TRBD1 matches 7 bases. V trimming: 4 bases; J trimming: 3 bases; junction bases outside the gene matches: 6. In germline, CDR1 is MDHEN, CDR2 SYDVKM. The CDR3 sequence is 15 residues long. The CDR3 region is CASSSSGQANQPQHF. As DNA, the CDR3 is TGTGCCAGCAGTTCTTCCGGACAGGCCAATCAGCCCCAGCATTTT.

The genes are TRBV7-2 and TRBJ1-5, with D perhaps matching TRBD1 (5 bases). CDR1 and CDR2 (germline): SGHTA, FQGNSA. The ends were cut back, 6 bases at V and 9 bases at J, with 18 bases in the middle. The CDR3 is 14 residues long. The CDR3 nucleotides read TGTGCCAGCAGGGATTCGGGACTGCTGGCGCCCCAGCATTTT. It translates to CASRDSGLLAPQHF.